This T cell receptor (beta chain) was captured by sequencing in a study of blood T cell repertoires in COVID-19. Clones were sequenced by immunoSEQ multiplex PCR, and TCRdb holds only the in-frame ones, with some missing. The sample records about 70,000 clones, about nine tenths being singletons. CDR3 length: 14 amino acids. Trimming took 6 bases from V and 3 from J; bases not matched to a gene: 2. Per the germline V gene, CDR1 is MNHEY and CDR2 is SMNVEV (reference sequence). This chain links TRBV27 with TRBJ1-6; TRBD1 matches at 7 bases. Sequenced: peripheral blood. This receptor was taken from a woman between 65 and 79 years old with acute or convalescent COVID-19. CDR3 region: CASRGGGYNSPLHF. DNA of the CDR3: TGTGCCAGCAGAGGGGGCGGCTATAATTCACCCCTCCACTTT.